Described below is a single T cell receptor beta chain sequence and its context. Its target is unknown. This specimen belongs to a study of T cell responses to AZD1222 COVID-19 vaccine. TCRdb's copy holds only in-frame clones and misses some; the assay was immunoSEQ multiplex PCR. The sample consists of nearly 110,000 clones, about 90% of them appearing once. General study findings and limits: Seropositivity was recorded at baseline in only 6 or 7 AZD1222 recipients. CD4 TCRs covered the whole spike, strongest at regions 160-218 and 743-854. A mostly white British donor set with more females was recruited, and clonal diversity was possibly underestimated.

The clonotype originates from an adult in good health. The input for sequencing was peripheral blood, taken on day 0 of AZD1222 vaccination.

CDR3 protein: CASRRTGAKNTEAFF. CDR3 in DNA: TGTGCCAGCAGGCGGACAGGGGCTAAGAACACTGAAGCTTTCTTT. V and J are TRBV6-5 and TRBJ1-1; 9 bases agree with TRBD1. This CDR3 is built from 15 residues. CDR1 and CDR2 (germline): MNHEY, SVGAGI. The J segment lost 1 base and the V segment lost 6 bases, leaving 6 bases of the junction unmatched.